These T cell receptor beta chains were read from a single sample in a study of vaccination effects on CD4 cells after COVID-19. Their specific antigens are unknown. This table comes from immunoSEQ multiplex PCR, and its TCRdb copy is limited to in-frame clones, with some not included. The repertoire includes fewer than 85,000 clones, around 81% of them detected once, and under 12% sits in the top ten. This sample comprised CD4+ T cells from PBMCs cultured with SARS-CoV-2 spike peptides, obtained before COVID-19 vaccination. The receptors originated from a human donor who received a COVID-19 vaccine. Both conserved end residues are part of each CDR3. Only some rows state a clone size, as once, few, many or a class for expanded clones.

CASSVSGGADTQYF	TRBV2	TRBJ2-3	once
CASSMFGVAIGSGNTIYF	TRBV3-1/TRBV3-2	TRBJ1-3	NA
CAWLDRGGEAFF	TRBV30	TRBJ1-1	NA
CASSETLGQGRTF	TRBV6-1	TRBJ1-2	NA
CATNPGQGGNEQFF	TRBV24-1	TRBJ2-1	NA
CASSPSGLQETQYF	TRBV7-3	TRBJ2-5	NA
CASSLLPGQSSGNTIYF	TRBV18	TRBJ1-3	NA
CASSDGPFRGYTF	TRBV25-1	TRBJ1-2	NA
CASTRTEVIYGYTF	TRBV2	TRBJ1-2	NA
CATSANRVLLQHNEQFF	TRBV24-1	TRBJ2-1	few
CASSLWTGVSYGYTF	TRBV5-6	TRBJ1-2	few
CASSLGLGGNTIYF	TRBV7-2	TRBJ1-3	NA
CAWSRGGSDQPQHF	TRBV30	TRBJ1-5	NA
CAISRGAHTDTQYF	TRBV10-3	TRBJ2-3	NA
CASSGRDGTGKLFF	TRBV9	TRBJ1-4	NA
CASSSRGHSGNTIYF	TRBV28	TRBJ1-3	few
CASSPWTSRNEQFF	TRBV3-1/TRBV3-2	TRBJ2-1	NA
CASSQARGPSSPLHF	TRBV3-1/TRBV3-2	TRBJ1-6	few
CASSFQSTGNYGYTF	TRBV7-2	TRBJ1-2	NA
CASRTGLESELFF	TRBV14	TRBJ1-4	once
CASSTRTGRIAEAFF	TRBV3-1/TRBV3-2	TRBJ1-1	NA
CASSRLGGPNTEAFF	TRBV25-1	TRBJ1-1	NA
CASSPGQGATGELFF	TRBV4-1	TRBJ2-2	NA
CASGQGTRNEKLFF	TRBV18	TRBJ1-4	NA
CASSPGHTGELFF	TRBV6-5	TRBJ2-2	NA
CASNDRDRGSYGYTF	TRBV19	TRBJ1-2	NA
CASSGSAGPETEAFF	TRBV6-4	TRBJ1-1	NA
CASSLWTGGEDTQYF	TRBV5-1	TRBJ2-3	once
CASSLSPGQETQYF	TRBV5-1	TRBJ2-5	NA
CASSQDVTRTSTPVTQYF	TRBV4-1	TRBJ2-3	NA
CASSQVQGFNGYTF	TRBV3-1/TRBV3-2	TRBJ1-2	few
CASRTTGDTEAFF	TRBV7-3	TRBJ1-1	NA